This entry lists 15 T cell receptor beta chains sequenced from one sample in a study of T cells in localized non-small cell lung cancer. Sequencing used immunoSEQ multiplex PCR; TCRdb keeps in-frame clones, though not all of them. The sample lists several thousand clones, about 90% occurring once. Sequenced here: peripheral blood, sampled before any cancer treatment. Receptors originate from a male donor aged 60 or older with stage III lung adenocarcinoma.

The chain uses TRBV7-9 and TRBJ2-3; 12 bases line up with TRBD2. V lost 4 bases, J lost 4 bases, and 3 bases stayed unmatched. The CDR3 is 15 residues long. Germline V gives CDR1 SEHNR, CDR2 FQNEAQ (reference sequence). CDR3 DNA sequence: TGTGCCAGCAGCTCGACTAGCGGGAGCGCAGATACGCAGTATTTT. It is translated as CASSSTSGSADTQYF. The full variable domain, in which reference TRBV7-9 and TRBJ2-3 provide the parts outside the CDR3, is DTGVSQNPRHKITKRGQNVTFRCDPISEHNRLYWYRQTLGQGPEFLTYFQNEAQLEKSRLLSDRFSAERPKGSFSTLEIQRTEQGDSAMYLCASSSTSGSADTQYFGPGTRLTVL.

The chain has TRBV5-1 and TRBJ2-2, with D unclear. This CDR3 contains 19 residues. The V end lost 3 bases, the J end lost 1 base, and 22 bases lay between the germline ends. The V gene's germline CDR1 is SGHRS and CDR2 YFSETQ. The CDR3 here is CASSYFRAPKGLNTGELFF. The CDR3 region has the DNA TGCGCCAGCAGCTATTTCCGGGCCCCGAAAGGGTTGAACACCGGGGAGCTGTTTTTT.

The chain carries TRBV19 and TRBJ2-1; possibly TRBD2 for D (6 bases). The CDR3 extends over 19 amino acids. Germline-derived CDR1 and CDR2 are LNHDA and SQIVND (reference sequence). V lost 7 bases to trimming and J lost 2 bases, with 27 bases between them. The CDR3, as DNA: TGTGCCAGTACCCGAGGGCCTCGAGGAAGGTGGGAGGCCTACAATGAGCAGTTCTTC. It codes for CASTRGPRGRWEAYNEQFF.

CDR3 DNA sequence: TGTGCCAGCAGCGAGACTGGGAATGAGCAGTTCTTC. The encoded protein is CASSETGNEQFF. The chain uses TRBV7-9 and TRBJ2-1; D gene unclear. The CDR3 totals 12 residues. V shed 5 bases and J shed 7 bases, with 9 bases lying between them. The germline V gene encodes CDR1 SEHNR and CDR2 FQNEAQ (reference sequence).

The sample holds one count of this clone. The chain is built from TRBV6-6 and TRBJ2-2, with D unresolved. V was trimmed by 6 bases and J by 2 bases, leaving 7 bases between them. The germline CDR1 and CDR2 sequences are MNHNY and SVGAGI (reference sequence). The CDR3 loop spans 13 amino acids. CDR3 amino acids: CASRGFNTGELFF. The CDR3 nucleotides read TGTGCCAGCAGGGGCTTTAACACCGGGGAGCTGTTTTTT.

The V and J genes are TRBV12-2 and TRBJ2-7; the table's D call, TRBD1, has no DNA check behind it. TRBV12-2 is reported as a pseudogene. The CDR3 extends over 15 amino acids. The CDR3: CASRLPRDRGHEQYF. CDR3 in DNA: TGTGCAAGTCGCTTGCCCCGGGACAGGGGCCACGAGCAGTACTTC.

The chain combines TRBV21-1 with TRBJ2-1; the DNA was not compared with TRBD2, the D call given in the table. TRBV21-1 is labeled a pseudogene. This CDR3 spans 17 amino acids. In nucleotides, the CDR3 is TGTGCCAGCAGCAAACGGATTAGCGGGAGCTCCTACAATGAGCAGTTCTTC. Encoded protein: CASSKRISGSSYNEQFF.

The V call is TRBV7-6, the J call TRBJ1-1; tentative D call: TRBD1 (5 bases). V was trimmed by 4 bases and J by 5 bases, leaving 14 bases between them. CDR1 SGHVS and CDR2 FNYEAQ come from the germline V gene. This CDR3 is 14 amino acids long. The CDR3 coding sequence is TGTGCCAGCAGCTCCGCCCCAGGGAGGACTGAAGCTTTCTTT. This codes for CASSSAPGRTEAFF.

This chain joins TRBV5-1 and TRBJ1-2; 7 bases align to TRBD1. V lost 4 bases, J lost 0 bases, and 3 bases stayed unmatched. Germline CDR1 is SGHRS and CDR2 is YFSETQ. The CDR3 runs to 14 residues. In nucleotides, the CDR3 is TGCGCCAGCAGCGCCACAGGGGCTAACTATGGCTACACCTTC. It encodes CASSATGANYGYTF.

In this sample, this clone is large (0.1 to 1%). The chain is built from TRBV11-3 and TRBJ1-3, with no clear D. V was cut by 5 bases and J by 2 bases, with 13 bases left in between. This CDR3 has 15 amino acids. CDR1 SGHNT and CDR2 YENEEA come from the germline V gene. CDR3 residues: CASSGREETGNTIYF. CDR3 sequence (DNA): TGTGCCAGCAGCGGTAGGGAGGAAACTGGAAACACCATATATTTT.

There are a few counts of this clone. The V call is TRBV18, the J call TRBJ2-2, with D unresolved. The germline V and J ends were trimmed by 3 bases and 0 bases, with 11 bases remaining between them. Germline V gene data show CDR1 as KGHSH and CDR2 as LQKENI. There are 16 residues in the CDR3. For the CDR3, the DNA is TGTGCCAGCTCACCCAGATCCCCGTCGAACACCGGGGAGCTGTTTTTT. This codes for CASSPRSPSNTGELFF.

This chain links TRBV6-1 with TRBJ1-6; D uncertain. There are 12 residues in the CDR3. Germline CDR1 reads MNHNS; CDR2 reads SASEGT. Trimming shortened V by 7 bases and J by 9 bases, and 10 bases separated the two germline ends. CDR3 DNA sequence: TGTGCCAGCACCGTGGGTAGTTCACCCCTCCACTTT. It codes for CASTVGSSPLHF.

The chain is built from TRBV6-1 and TRBJ1-3; D is undetermined. The V and J ends lost 5 bases and 0 bases respectively, with 11 bases between them. The CDR3 has 15 amino acids. Germline V gene sequence: CDR1 MNHNS, CDR2 SASEGT. The CDR3 DNA sequence: TGTGCCAGCAGTCCCGGGCCAAGCTCTGGAAACACCATATATTTT. Translating it yields CASSPGPSSGNTIYF.

The chain employs TRBV28 and TRBJ2-7, with D maybe TRBD1 (5 bases). Germline values: CDR1 MDHEN, CDR2 SYDVKM. CDR3 length: 13 amino acids. V gave up 6 bases and J gave up 11 bases, with 20 bases separating them. The CDR3 DNA reads TGTGCCAGCAGCCGACAGTCCTCTTCTGGCGAGTACTTC. Translated, it gives CASSRQSSSGEYF.

This chain links TRBV6-6 with TRBJ2-7; TRBD2 matches at 7 bases. This CDR3 is built from 14 residues. Germline V gives CDR1 MNHNY, CDR2 SVGAGI (reference sequence). The V segment lost 5 bases and the J segment 4 bases; nucleotides outside the gene matches: 8. CDR3 sequence: CASSPRGTLYEQYF. CDR3 nucleotides: TGTGCCAGCAGTCCGCGGGGGACCCTTTACGAGCAGTACTTC.